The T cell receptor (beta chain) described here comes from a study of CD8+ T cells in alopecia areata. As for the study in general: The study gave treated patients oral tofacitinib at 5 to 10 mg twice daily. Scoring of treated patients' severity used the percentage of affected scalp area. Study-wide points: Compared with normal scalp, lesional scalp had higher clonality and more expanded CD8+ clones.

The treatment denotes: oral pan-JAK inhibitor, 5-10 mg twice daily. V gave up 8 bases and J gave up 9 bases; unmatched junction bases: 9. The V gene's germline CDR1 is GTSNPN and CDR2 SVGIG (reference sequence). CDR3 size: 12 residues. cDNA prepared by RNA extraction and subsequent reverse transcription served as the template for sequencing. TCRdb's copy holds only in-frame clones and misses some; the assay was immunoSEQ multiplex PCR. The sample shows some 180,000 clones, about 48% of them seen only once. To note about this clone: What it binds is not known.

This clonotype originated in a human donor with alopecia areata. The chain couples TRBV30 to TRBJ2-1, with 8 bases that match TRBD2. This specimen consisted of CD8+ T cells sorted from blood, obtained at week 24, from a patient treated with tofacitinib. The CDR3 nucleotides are TGTGCCGGGGACGGGGGGGCAGGTGAGCAGTTCTTC. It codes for CAGDGGAGEQFF. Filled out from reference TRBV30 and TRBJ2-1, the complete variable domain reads SQTIHQWPATLVQPVGSPLSLECTVEGTSNPNLYWYRQAAGRGLQLLFYSVGIGQISSEVPQNLSASRPQDRQFILSSKKLLLSDSGFYLCAGDGGAGEQFFGPGTRLTVL.